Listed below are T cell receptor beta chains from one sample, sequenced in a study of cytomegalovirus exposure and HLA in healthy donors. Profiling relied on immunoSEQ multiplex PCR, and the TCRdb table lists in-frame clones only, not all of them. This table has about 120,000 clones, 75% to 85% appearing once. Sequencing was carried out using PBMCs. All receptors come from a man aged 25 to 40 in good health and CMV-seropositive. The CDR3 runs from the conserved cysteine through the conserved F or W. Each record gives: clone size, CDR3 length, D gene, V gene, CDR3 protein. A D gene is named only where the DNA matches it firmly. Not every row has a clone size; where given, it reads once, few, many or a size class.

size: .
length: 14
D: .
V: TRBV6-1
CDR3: CASSPGRLGTEAFF

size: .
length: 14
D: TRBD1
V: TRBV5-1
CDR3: CASSILDRGNEQYF

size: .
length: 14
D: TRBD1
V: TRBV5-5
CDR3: CASSLETGYTEAFF

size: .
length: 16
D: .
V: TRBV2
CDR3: CASTAVGAAGANVLTF

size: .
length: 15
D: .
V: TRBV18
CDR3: CASSPPGMGNQPQHF

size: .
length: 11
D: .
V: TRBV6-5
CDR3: CASSYVDEQFF

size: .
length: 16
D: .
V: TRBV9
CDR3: CASSVVGAANTGELFF

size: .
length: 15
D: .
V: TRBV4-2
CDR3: CASSRTRTDVMGYTF

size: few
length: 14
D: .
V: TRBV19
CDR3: CASSMGRSSYEQYF

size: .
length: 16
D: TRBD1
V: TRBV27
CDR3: CASSLRRTGGNTEAFF

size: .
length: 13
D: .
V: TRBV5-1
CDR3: CASSTTGDTEAFF

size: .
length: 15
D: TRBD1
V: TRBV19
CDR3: CASRSDRGSNSPLHF

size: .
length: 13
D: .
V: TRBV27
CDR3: CASSRGGNYGYTF

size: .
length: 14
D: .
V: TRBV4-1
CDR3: CASSQAGFPTEAFF

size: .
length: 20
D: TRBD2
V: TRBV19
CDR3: CASSIALAGALPSFYNEQFF

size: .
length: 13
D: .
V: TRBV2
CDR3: CASSEAASIGYTF

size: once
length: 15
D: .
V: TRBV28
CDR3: CASSFITAESYEQYF

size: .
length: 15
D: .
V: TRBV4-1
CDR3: CASSQGTMAKNIQYF

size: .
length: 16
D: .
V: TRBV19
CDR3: CASSISKGQGIGEQYF

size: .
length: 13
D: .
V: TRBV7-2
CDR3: CASSLRQVDGYTF

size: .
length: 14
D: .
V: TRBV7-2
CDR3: CASSAGDHLATQYF

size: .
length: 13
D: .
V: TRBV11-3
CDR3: CASSPGHFTEAFF

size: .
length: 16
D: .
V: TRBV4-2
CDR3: CASSQGTADSNQPQHF

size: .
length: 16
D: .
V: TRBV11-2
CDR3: CASSFDGQGSYNEQFF

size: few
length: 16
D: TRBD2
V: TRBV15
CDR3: CATSSSLAGVTAEQYF

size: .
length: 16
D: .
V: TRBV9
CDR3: CASSVDKFSYNSPLHF

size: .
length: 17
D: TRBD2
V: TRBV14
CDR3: CASSQDLLAGPTGELFF

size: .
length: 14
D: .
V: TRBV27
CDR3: CASSFLAGATEAFF

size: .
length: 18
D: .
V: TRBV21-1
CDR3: CASSKTPSVFSGANVLTF

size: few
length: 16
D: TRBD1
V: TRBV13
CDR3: CASSTRNLDRNYGYTF

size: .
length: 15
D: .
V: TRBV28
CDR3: CASSLGAGASYEQYF

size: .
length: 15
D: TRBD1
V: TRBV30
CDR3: CAWSRTGTAQETQYF

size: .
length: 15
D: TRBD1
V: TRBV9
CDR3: CASSVGTANTGELFF

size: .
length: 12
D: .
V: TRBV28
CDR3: CASSFWGRGPTF

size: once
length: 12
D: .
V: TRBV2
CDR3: CASRQGRDGYTF

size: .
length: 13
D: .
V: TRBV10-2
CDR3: CASSLTENTEAFF

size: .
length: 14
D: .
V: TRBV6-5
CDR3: CASTQGYSYNEQFF

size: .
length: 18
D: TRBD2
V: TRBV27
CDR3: CASSPRPGGSLSYNEQFF

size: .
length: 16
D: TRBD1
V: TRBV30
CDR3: CAWRPILTGSTGELFF

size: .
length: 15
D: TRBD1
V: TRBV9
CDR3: CASSAQGTGLTEAFF

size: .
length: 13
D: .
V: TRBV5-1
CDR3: CASSVGENYGYTF

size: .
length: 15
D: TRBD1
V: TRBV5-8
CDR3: CASSMGWTGSYGYTF

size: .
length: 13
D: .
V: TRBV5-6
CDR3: CASSPTENYGYTF

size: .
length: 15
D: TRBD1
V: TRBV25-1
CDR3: CASSEGQGLHQPQHF

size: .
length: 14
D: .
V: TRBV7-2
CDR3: CASITSRVGAEAFF

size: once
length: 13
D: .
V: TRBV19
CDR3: CASSIDHGTEAFF

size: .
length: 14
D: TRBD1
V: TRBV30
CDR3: CAWRRGTANTEAFF

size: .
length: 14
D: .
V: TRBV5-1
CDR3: CASSLYRVNSPLHF

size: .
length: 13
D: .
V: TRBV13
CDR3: CASSLELDNEQFF

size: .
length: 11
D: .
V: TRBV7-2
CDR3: CASSFYYEQFF

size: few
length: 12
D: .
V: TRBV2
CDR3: CASMDPGQPQHF

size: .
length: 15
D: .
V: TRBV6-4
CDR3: CASSDSAGSTDTQYF

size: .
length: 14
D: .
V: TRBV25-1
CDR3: CASSEYNSNEKLFF

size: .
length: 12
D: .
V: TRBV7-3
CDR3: CASSLTRAEAFF

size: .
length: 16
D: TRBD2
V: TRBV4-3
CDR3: CASSQEGWAGGYEQYF

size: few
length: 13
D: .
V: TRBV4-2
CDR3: CASSQDRDTEAFF

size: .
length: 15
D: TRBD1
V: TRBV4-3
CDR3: CASSPGQGAYTEAFF

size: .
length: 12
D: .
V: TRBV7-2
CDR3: CASSEMGAEAFF

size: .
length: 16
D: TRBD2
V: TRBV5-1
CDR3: CASSSEPSGNTDTQYF

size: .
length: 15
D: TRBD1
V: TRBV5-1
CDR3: CASRPAGGFSYEQYF